This entry lists 15 T cell receptor beta chains sequenced from one sample in a study of T cells in Graves' hyperthyroidism and ophthalmopathy. RNA transcripts gave rise to amplified TCR beta CDR3 regions. The TCR CDR3 was amplified in a first-round RT-PCR using the HTBI primer set. Each CDR3 protein gets one entry after TCRdb re-called the multiplex PCR reads with MiXCR. The data show about 530,000 distinct CDR3 sequences, 17% seen once. Specimen: blood. The receptors here all came from a woman aged 18-29 years with Graves' ophthalmopathy.

This clonotype was seen a handful of times. The chain is built from TRBV20-1 and TRBJ2-1, with 8 bases lining up with TRBD1. The ends lost 5 bases at V and 10 bases at J; junction bases unmatched: 13. This CDR3 contains 14 residues. Germline V gene sequence: CDR1 DFQATT, CDR2 SNEGSKA (reference sequence). DNA of the CDR3: TGCAGTGCTCTCCGATGGGGACAGGATAGGGAGCAGTTCTTC. The encoded protein is CSALRWGQDREQFF.

This clonotype was detected only a few times. V and J are TRBV2 and TRBJ1-3; 7 bases are shared with TRBD1. CDR3 size: 14 residues. After removal of 4 bases from V and 2 bases from J, the junction contained 2 bases not matched to a gene. Looked up from germline, CDR1 is SNHLY and CDR2 is FYNNEI. CDR3 DNA: TGTGCCAGCAGTGCCGACAGGGCTGGAAACACCATATATTTT. Its protein product is CASSADRAGNTIYF.

This clonotype was picked up many times. The chain uses TRBV6-1 and TRBJ2-5; perhaps D is TRBD1 or TRBD2 (6 bases each). The V gene's germline CDR1 is MNHNS and CDR2 SASEGT. V lost 6 bases to trimming and J lost 5 bases, with 13 bases between them. The CDR3 spans 13 residues. CDR3 protein: CASSAKGGETQYF. CDR3 DNA sequence: TGTGCCAGCAGCGCTAAAGGGGGGGAGACCCAGTACTTC.

This clonotype came up many times. The rearrangement links TRBV7-2 to TRBJ2-1, with TRBD2 matching 9 bases. Unmatched junction bases numbered 7, after V lost 3 bases and J lost 7 bases. Germline V CDR1 and CDR2: SGHTA, FQGNSA. The CDR3 loop spans 15 amino acids. The CDR3 loop reads CASSFSGSSKNEQFF. The CDR3 DNA follows: TGTGCCAGCAGCTTTAGCGGGAGCTCGAAAAATGAGCAGTTCTTC. The whole variable domain, filled in from reference TRBV7-2 and TRBJ2-1, reads GAGVSQSPSNKVTEKGKDVELRCDPISGHTALYWYRQSLGQGLEFLIYFQGNSAPDKSGLPSDRFSAERTGGSVSTLTIQRTQQEDSAVYLCASSFSGSSKNEQFFGPGTRLTVL.

V and J are TRBV10-3 and TRBJ1-5; D gene unclear. V gave up 0 bases and J gave up 2 bases, with 11 bases separating them. The CDR3 runs 16 residues. The germline V gene encodes CDR1 ENHRY and CDR2 SYGVKD. CDR3 coding DNA: TGTGCCATCAGTGAGTCGTTATCCGGGGGCAATCAGCCCCAGCATTTT. This translates into CAISESLSGGNQPQHF.

This clonotype was found many times. The V call is TRBV7-2, the J call TRBJ2-7; D might be TRBD1 (6 bases). This CDR3 has 14 residues. Trimming stripped 6 bases from V and 3 bases from J, with 15 bases between. CDR1 SGHTA and CDR2 FQGNSA come from the germline V gene. CDR3 protein: CASSSRQAYYEQYF. The CDR3 coding sequence is TGTGCCAGCAGTTCCCGACAGGCCTACTACGAGCAGTACTTC.

The V call is TRBV28, the J call TRBJ1-3; maybe TRBD1 (5 bases). The germline V gene has CDR1 MDHEN and CDR2 SYDVKM. The CDR3 loop spans 15 amino acids. V shed 2 bases and J shed 5 bases, with 13 bases lying between them. As DNA, the CDR3 is TGTGCCAGCAGTTTAACCCGACAGCTCAGAAACACCATATATTTT. Its protein product is CASSLTRQLRNTIYF.

The sample holds many counts of this clonotype. V gene TRBV30 combines with J gene TRBJ2-6; a weak D match, TRBD1 (6 bases). The CDR3 has 15 residues. V was shortened by 1 base and J by 3 bases, with 10 bases between the two germline ends. Germline CDR1 reads GTSNPN; CDR2 reads SVGIG (reference sequence). The CDR3 here is CAWSDRVSGANVLTF. In nucleotides, the CDR3 is TGTGCCTGGAGTGACAGGGTTAGTGGGGCCAACGTCCTGACTTTC.

The table lists this clonotype with many counts. The chain recombines TRBV3-1 with TRBJ1-2; D is uncertain. This CDR3 is built from 13 residues. Germline-derived CDR1 and CDR2 are LGHDT and YNNKEL (reference sequence). V lost 2 bases, J lost 6 bases, and 10 bases lay in between. The CDR3 loop reads CASSQQILHGYTF. CDR3 sequence (DNA): TGTGCCAGCAGCCAACAGATCCTCCATGGCTACACCTTC.

This clonotype was counted a few times. A read error may produce the germline difference seen at one junction end. V is TRBV29-1 and J is TRBJ2-1; 8 nucleotides match TRBD1. The V gene's germline CDR1 is SQVTM and CDR2 ANQGSEA. This CDR3 is 17 amino acids long. The CDR3 DNA is TGCAGCGGTGAATTGTTACATCAGGGGGCCTCCTACAATGAGCAGTTCTTC. Translation gives CSGELLHQGASYNEQFF.

This clonotype was counted a few times. Germline is not matched at one junction end, which may reflect a read error. The chain links TRBV7-7 to TRBJ2-5; 7 bases are shared with TRBD2. CDR3 size: 14 residues. Germline V lookup: CDR1 SSHAT, CDR2 FNYEAQ (reference sequence). The chain's CDR3 is CASSPRGSGETQYF. The CDR3 coding sequence is TGTGCTAGCAGCCCGCGGGGGAGCGGGGAGACCCAGTACTTC. Using reference TRBV7-7 and TRBJ2-5 for the parts outside the CDR3, the full variable domain is GAGVSQSPRYKVTKRGQDVTLRCDPISSHATLYWYQQALGQGPEFLTYFNYEAQPDKSGLPSDRFSAERPEGSISTLTIQRTEQRDSAMYRCASSPRGSGETQYFGPGTRLLVL.

This clonotype was detected only a few times. The gene calls are TRBV5-1 and TRBJ2-5, with D possibly being TRBD1 (5 bases). The germline V gene has CDR1 SGHRS and CDR2 YFSETQ. The CDR3 length is 12 residues. The germline V and J ends were trimmed by 3 bases and 5 bases, with 8 bases remaining between them. The CDR3 loop is CASSSGMETQYF. The CDR3 region has the DNA TGCGCCAGCAGCTCAGGGATGGAGACCCAGTACTTC.

The chain links TRBV6-1 to TRBJ2-1, with 7 bases matching TRBD1. The V and J ends lost 3 bases and 1 base, in that order; junction bases with no gene match: 6. The CDR3 spans 16 residues. From germline, CDR1 is MNHNS and CDR2 SASEGT. In nucleotides, the CDR3 is TGTGCCAGCAGTGATCAGGGGGTGACATCCTACAATGAGCAGTTCTTC. As protein: CASSDQGVTSYNEQFF.

This clonotype occurred once. With a much larger clone just one base away, this may be a read error. The chain has TRBV5-1 and TRBJ2-1; no definite D call. V shed 0 bases and J shed 7 bases, with 5 bases lying between them. Germline assignment: CDR1 SGHRS and CDR2 YFSETQ. There are 12 residues in the CDR3. In DNA form, the CDR3 reads TGCGCCAGCAGCTTGGGGCAGAATGAGCAGTTCTTC. The encoded protein is CASSLGQNEQFF. The full variable domain, rest sourced from reference TRBV5-1 and TRBJ2-1, is KAGVTQTPRYLIKTRGQQVTLSCSPISGHRSVSWYQQTPGQGLQFLFEYFSETQRNKGNFPGRFSGRQFSNSRSEMNVSTLELGDSALYLCASSLGQNEQFFGPGTRLTVL.

Many counts were recorded for this clonotype. The CDR3 is CASSSTNPQGIKEQFF. The CDR3 DNA reads as TGTGCCAGCAGTTCCACCAACCCTCAGGGTATCAAGGAGCAGTTCTTC. The V call is TRBV28, the J call TRBJ2-1, with D possibly matching TRBD1 (5 bases). This CDR3 region has 16 residues. From germline, CDR1 is MDHEN and CDR2 SYDVKM. Trimming cost V 4 bases and J 10 bases, with 23 bases left between them.